Detailed here is one TCR beta chain. Profiling relied on immunoSEQ multiplex PCR, and the TCRdb table lists in-frame clones only, not all of them. Found here are some 9,500 clones, roughly 85% of them singletons; the top ten hold roughly 4.7%. This sample is drawn from a study of tumor T cells in aggressive B-cell lymphoma. CDR3 length: 17 amino acids. Germline V CDR1 and CDR2: SGHNT, YYREEE (reference sequence). V lost 2 bases to trimming and J lost 4 bases; unmatched junction nucleotides: 10. Sequences were obtained from tumor tissue. The receptor was derived from an adult with diffuse large B cell lymphoma. The gene calls are TRBV5-4 and TRBJ2-2; 8 bases are a match to TRBD1. CDR3 DNA: TGTGCCAGCAGCTTAGGCAGGGGGCGTGGTGGCACCGGGGAGCTGTTTTTT. Encoded protein: CASSLGRGRGGTGELFF.